Presented here are 19 T cell receptor beta chains from one specimen sequenced in a study of neoadjuvant nivolumab and ipilimumab in lung cancer. Assay used: immunoSEQ multiplex PCR; TCRdb lists only in-frame clones, some missing. The sample has approximately 7,200 clones, approximately 85% seen once. This specimen was tumor tissue, taken after neoadjuvant nivolumab, alone or with ipilimumab, at or shortly before surgery. Source of these receptors: an adult with non-small cell lung cancer.

This clone was recorded a few times. The chain recombines TRBV18 with TRBJ1-4; a possible D gene is TRBD1 (6 bases). Germline V gene lookup returns CDR1 KGHSH and CDR2 LQKENI. The CDR3 consists of 13 residues. Trimming cost V 8 bases and J 8 bases, with 15 bases left between them. The DNA of the CDR3 is TGTGCCAGCACCAGGGGTCTAGAAGAAAAACTGTTTTTT. Its protein product is CASTRGLEEKLFF.

The chain joins TRBV4-1 to TRBJ2-7; 10 nucleotides line up with TRBD1. The CDR3 totals 16 residues. V trimming: 0 bases; J trimming: 4 bases; junction bases outside the gene matches: 6. CDR1 and CDR2 (germline): MGHRA, YSYEKL. CDR3: CASSQDKGGQGYEQYF. The CDR3 DNA is TGCGCCAGCAGCCAAGACAAGGGGGGACAGGGGTACGAGCAGTACTTC.

This chain joins TRBV5-1 and TRBJ1-1; D remains ambiguous. From germline, CDR1 is SGHRS and CDR2 YFSETQ. V lost 1 base, J lost 1 base, and 14 bases lay in between. The length of the CDR3 is 16 residues. CDR3 DNA sequence: TGCGCCAGCAGCTTGTCCGACATGGGGAAGAACACTGAAGCTTTCTTT. Translated: CASSLSDMGKNTEAFF.

The chain links TRBV30 to TRBJ1-4; 7 positions agree with TRBD1. The germline V gene has CDR1 GTSNPN and CDR2 SVGIG (reference sequence). The CDR3 has 15 amino acids. J gave up 3 bases and V 5 bases, and 9 bases lay outside the gene matches. In DNA, the CDR3 is TGTGCCTGGGACTTGGGAACAGGGGCTAATGAAAAACTGTTTTTT. It specifies CAWDLGTGANEKLFF. The full variable domain, in which reference TRBV30 and TRBJ1-4 provide the parts outside the CDR3, is SQTIHQWPATLVQPVGSPLSLECTVEGTSNPNLYWYRQAAGRGLQLLFYSVGIGQISSEVPQNLSASRPQDRQFILSSKKLLLSDSGFYLCAWDLGTGANEKLFFGSGTQLSVL.

The CDR3 sequence is CASSPTLGAGGYEQFF. The DNA for the CDR3 is TGTGCCAGCAGCCCAACCTTAGGGGCGGGGGGCTATGAGCAGTTCTTC. This chain connects TRBV7-8 to TRBJ2-1, with 8 positions matching TRBD2. Trimming at V came to 5 bases and at J to 8 bases, leaving 14 bases not matched to a gene. This CDR3 has 16 residues. Germline V gene sequence: CDR1 SGHVS, CDR2 FQNEAQ. Full variable domain (missing parts from reference TRBV7-8 and TRBJ2-1): GAGVSQSPRYKVAKRGQDVALRCDPISGHVSLFWYQQALGQGPEFLTYFQNEAQLDKSGLPSDRFFAERPEGSVSTLKIQRTQQEDSAVYLCASSPTLGAGGYEQFFGPGTRLTVL.

The V call is TRBV7-2, the J call TRBJ1-4; tentative D call: TRBD1 (6 bases). The CDR3 is 15 amino acids. Germline V gives CDR1 SGHTA, CDR2 FQGNSA. V shed 5 bases and J shed 5 bases, with 15 bases lying between them. CDR3 amino acids: CASSPTTGLNEKLFF. The CDR3, as DNA: TGTGCCAGCAGCCCAACTACAGGGTTAAATGAAAAACTGTTTTTT.

The V call is TRBV5-4, the J call TRBJ2-2; possible D gene TRBD1, 5 bases. The CDR3 totals 13 residues. V lost 5 bases and J lost 3, with 8 bases in between. The germline CDR1 and CDR2 sequences are SGHNT and YYREEE (reference sequence). CDR3 DNA sequence: TGTGCCAGCAGGCAGGGTTACACCGGGGAGCTGTTTTTT. It translates to CASRQGYTGELFF. Supplemented by reference TRBV5-4 and TRBJ2-2, the full variable domain reads ETGVTQSPTHLIKTRGQQVTLRCSSQSGHNTVSWYQQALGQGPQFIFQYYREEENGRGNFPPRFSGLQFPNYSSELNVNALELDDSALYLCASRQGYTGELFFGEGSRLTVL.

The V call is TRBV7-9, the J call TRBJ1-5; D is unresolved. The CDR3 sequence is 14 residues long. Germline CDR1 reads SEHNR; CDR2 reads FQNEAQ (reference sequence). Trimming took off 3 bases at V and 4 bases at J, with 10 bases between the two ends. In DNA form, the CDR3 reads TGTGCCAGCAGCTTCGACCAAGCGAATCAGCCCCAGCATTTT. Protein sequence: CASSFDQANQPQHF.

The gene calls are TRBV7-8 and TRBJ1-6; no firm D call. With 1 base removed from V and 6 bases from J, the gap between germline ends came to 16 bases. Germline V gene sequence: CDR1 SGHVS, CDR2 FQNEAQ. This CDR3 spans 17 amino acids. The CDR3 nucleotides are TGTGCCAGCAGCTTAGTTATTTTGGCTAGAGCTAATTCACCCCTCCACTTT. It yields the protein CASSLVILARANSPLHF.

A single count supports this clone. CDR3 sequence reads: CASSLTNPGVPEAFF. In nucleotides, the CDR3 is TGCGCCAGCAGCTTAACAAACCCTGGGGTCCCTGAAGCTTTCTTT. V is TRBV5-1 and J is TRBJ1-1; D gene uncertain. Germline lookup yields CDR1 SGHRS and CDR2 YFSETQ. V was trimmed by 2 bases and J by 6 bases, leaving 17 bases between them. The length of the CDR3 is 15 residues.

V is TRBV18 and J is TRBJ2-6, with TRBD1 matching over 7 bases. The length of the CDR3 is 19 residues. Per germline, CDR1 KGHSH and CDR2 LQKENI. Losses at the gene ends were 3 bases for V and 2 bases for J; bases not matched to a gene: 13. The CDR3 spells CASSPSTTGTRTGANVLTF. CDR3 DNA sequence: TGTGCCAGCTCACCCTCGACGACAGGGACAAGGACTGGGGCCAACGTCCTGACTTTC.

The chain has TRBV27 and TRBJ2-7; 11 bases line up with TRBD2. V shed 5 bases, J shed 0 bases, and the junction held 6 bases outside the gene matches. The CDR3 loop spans 16 amino acids. From germline, CDR1 is MNHEY and CDR2 SMNVEV (reference sequence). The CDR3 nucleotides read TGTGCCAGCAGTCGACTAGCGGGGCAGAGCTCCTACGAGCAGTACTTC. The encoded protein is CASSRLAGQSSYEQYF.

V gene TRBV19 combines with J gene TRBJ2-7; 8 bases fit TRBD1. The germline gives CDR1 LNHDA, CDR2 SQIVND (reference sequence). The CDR3 is made up of 13 amino acids. V lost 4 bases to trimming and J lost 6 bases; unmatched junction nucleotides: 5. In DNA, the CDR3 is TGTGCCAGTAGTAGAGACAGGGGTGGCGAGCAGTACTTC. It codes for CASSRDRGGEQYF.

The chain couples TRBV9 to TRBJ1-5; maybe TRBD1 (6 bases). Between the trimmed V and J ends, which lost 0 bases and 3 bases, there was a span of 7 bases. The CDR3 sequence is 14 residues long. Per the germline V gene, CDR1 is SGDLS and CDR2 is YYNGEE. This chain's CDR3 is CASSVGTANQPQHF. The CDR3 region has the DNA TGTGCCAGCAGCGTAGGGACAGCCAATCAGCCCCAGCATTTT.

The V call is TRBV5-6, the J call TRBJ2-3, with D tentatively TRBD1 (6 bases). The germline V gene has CDR1 SGHDT and CDR2 YYEEEE. The CDR3 spans 17 residues. Trimming stripped 3 bases from V and 1 base from J, with 18 bases between. This chain's CDR3 is CASSYSLGTSRTDTQYF. The CDR3 nucleotides are TGTGCCAGCAGCTACTCATTGGGGACAAGCCGCACAGATACGCAGTATTTT.

The rearrangement uses TRBV5-8 and TRBJ2-2, with no clear D. Germline V CDR1 and CDR2: SGHTS, YDEGEE. The CDR3 has 13 residues. Trimming stripped 2 bases from V and 6 bases from J, with 8 bases between. The DNA for the CDR3 is TGTGCCAGCAGCTTCTATGGGGCCGGGGAGCTGTTTTTT. As protein: CASSFYGAGELFF.

This sequence joins TRBV19 and TRBJ1-2; 8 bases agree with TRBD1. CDR3 size: 14 residues. Germline CDR1 is LNHDA and CDR2 is SQIVND (reference sequence). V was clipped by 6 bases and J by 4 bases; unmatched bases: 7. The CDR3, as DNA: TGTGCCAGTAGGACAGGGGCCACTCGCTATGGCTACACCTTC. This gives the protein CASRTGATRYGYTF. Full variable domain (outside the CDR3, taken from reference TRBV19 and TRBJ1-2): DGGITQSPKYLFRKEGQNVTLSCEQNLNHDAMYWYRQDPGQGLRLIYYSQIVNDFQKGDIAEGYSVSREKKESFPLTVTSAQKNPTAFYLCASRTGATRYGYTFGSGTRLTVV.

This clone was detected once. The rearrangement uses TRBV6-1 and TRBJ1-4; possibly TRBD1 for D (5 bases). Trimming stripped 6 bases from V and 1 base from J, with 9 bases between. CDR1 and CDR2 (germline): MNHNS, SASEGT. CDR3 length equals 14 residues. CDR3 DNA sequence: TGTGCCAGCAGCAGACAGCAAACTAATGAAAAACTGTTTTTT. The encoded protein is CASSRQQTNEKLFF.

V is TRBV6-6 and J is TRBJ2-7; TRBD1 matches at 7 bases. CDR3 size: 16 residues. Trimming at V came to 0 bases and at J to 2 bases, leaving 7 bases not matched to a gene. CDR1 is MNHNY, CDR2 SVGAGI, per germline (reference sequence). This chain's CDR3 is CASSYSGRGQTYEQYF. The CDR3 region has the DNA TGTGCCAGCAGTTACTCCGGTAGGGGACAGACCTACGAGCAGTACTTC.